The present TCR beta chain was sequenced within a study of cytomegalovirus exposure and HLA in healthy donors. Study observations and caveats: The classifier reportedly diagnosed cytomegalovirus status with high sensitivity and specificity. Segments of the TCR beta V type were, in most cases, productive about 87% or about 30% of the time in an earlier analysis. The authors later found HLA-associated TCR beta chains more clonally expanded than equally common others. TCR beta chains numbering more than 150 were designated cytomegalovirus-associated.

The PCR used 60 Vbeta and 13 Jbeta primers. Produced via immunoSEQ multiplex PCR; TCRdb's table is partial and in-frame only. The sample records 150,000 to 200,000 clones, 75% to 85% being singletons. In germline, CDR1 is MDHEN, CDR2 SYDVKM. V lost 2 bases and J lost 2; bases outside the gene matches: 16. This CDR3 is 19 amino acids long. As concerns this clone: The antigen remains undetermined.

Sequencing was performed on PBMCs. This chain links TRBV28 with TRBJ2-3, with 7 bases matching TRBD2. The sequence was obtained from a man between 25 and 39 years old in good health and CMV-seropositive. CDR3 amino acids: CASSLTPLAEQPNTDTQYF. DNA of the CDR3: TGTGCCAGCAGTTTAACTCCTCTAGCGGAGCAGCCTAACACAGATACGCAGTATTTT.